A single sample is the source of the 22 T cell receptor beta chains below, sequenced in a study of cytomegalovirus exposure and HLA in healthy donors. The PCR employed 60 Vbeta primers together with 13 Jbeta primers. Some clones are missing from TCRdb's copy, which holds only in-frame ones; the method was immunoSEQ multiplex PCR. Here the sample spans some 120,000 clones, roughly 74% being singletons. The specimen sequenced was PBMCs. These receptors originate from a man aged 35 to 55 in good health and CMV-seropositive.

This sequence joins TRBV10-2 and TRBJ2-5, with 8 nucleotides matching TRBD1. Germline trimming cut 10 bases from V and 5 bases from J; bases unmatched to any gene: 9. The CDR3 length is 13 residues. Germline loops: CDR1 WSHSY, CDR2 SAAADI. The CDR3 coding sequence is TGCGCCAAACCGGACAGGGAAGGGGAGACCCAGTACTTC. It specifies CAKPDREGETQYF.

V usage is TRBV28 and J usage is TRBJ2-4; 8 bases fit TRBD1. This CDR3 region has 15 residues. The germline CDR1 and CDR2 sequences are MDHEN and SYDVKM. V shed 5 bases, J shed 1 base, and the junction held 4 bases outside the gene matches. The chain's CDR3 is CASSIRQGAKNIQYF. The CDR3 nucleotides read TGTGCCAGCAGTATCCGACAGGGGGCCAAAAACATTCAGTACTTC. The full variable domain, with the rest looked up from reference TRBV28 and TRBJ2-4, is DVKVTQSSRYLVKRTGEKVFLECVQDMDHENMFWYRQDPGLGLRLIYFSYDVKMKEKGDIPEGYSVSREKKERFSLILESASTNQTSMYLCASSIRQGAKNIQYFGAGTRLSVL.

As to this clone: Other nucleotide sequences in the sample specify the same CDR3. This CDR3 is CASSPPGQGYGYTF. CDR3 coding DNA: TGTGCCAGCTCACCACCAGGGCAGGGCTATGGCTACACCTTC. J is TRBJ1-2 and V is TRBV18; D might be TRBD1 (5 bases). Germline CDR1 KGHSH, CDR2 LQKENI. Trimming took 0 bases from V and 4 from J, leaving 9 bases between them. CDR3 length equals 14 residues.

This chain connects TRBV5-1 to TRBJ1-3; D not certain. The CDR3 totals 15 residues. The germline gives CDR1 SGHRS, CDR2 YFSETQ. Trimming left V 4 bases short and J 0 bases short, with 11 bases between. The CDR3 loop reads CASSPPLDSGNTIYF. CDR3 bases: TGCGCCAGCAGCCCACCGTTAGACTCTGGAAACACCATATATTTT.

The chain has TRBV7-2 and TRBJ1-5, with D unresolved. Germline assignment: CDR1 SGHTA and CDR2 FQGNSA. The CDR3 has 15 amino acids. Trimming cost V 6 bases and J 1 base, with 13 bases left between them. CDR3 bases: TGTGCCAGCAGTCCCATGGCGGCGAGCAATCAGCCCCAGCATTTT. This translates into CASSPMAASNQPQHF.

This chain joins TRBV27 and TRBJ2-1; 10 positions match TRBD1. The V gene's germline CDR1 is MNHEY and CDR2 SMNVEV (reference sequence). Trimming at V came to 0 bases and at J to 7 bases, leaving 0 bases not matched to a gene. CDR3 length: 14 amino acids. The CDR3 DNA reads as TGTGCCAGCAGTTTATCGGGACAGGGGAATGAGCAGTTCTTC. Protein: CASSLSGQGNEQFF.

V and J are TRBV18 and TRBJ2-7; 9 nucleotides line up with TRBD2. CDR3 length: 13 residues. The germline CDR1 and CDR2 sequences are KGHSH and LQKENI. Trimming removed 6 bases from V and 3 bases from J; junction bases left unmatched: 3. CDR3 nucleotides: TGTGCCAGCTCCGGGACTAGCTTCTACGAGCAGTACTTC. It translates to CASSGTSFYEQYF.

The chain recombines TRBV7-8 with TRBJ1-5; possibly TRBD1 for D (6 bases). The germline V gene encodes CDR1 SGHVS and CDR2 FQNEAQ. The CDR3 is made up of 16 amino acids. Between the trimmed V and J ends, which lost 5 bases and 3 bases, there was a span of 17 bases. The CDR3 coding sequence is TGTGCCAGCAGCGTCGGCACAGGGAACAACAATCAGCCCCAGCATTTT. Protein sequence: CASSVGTGNNNQPQHF. The full variable domain, completed using reference TRBV7-8 and TRBJ1-5, is GAGVSQSPRYKVAKRGQDVALRCDPISGHVSLFWYQQALGQGPEFLTYFQNEAQLDKSGLPSDRFFAERPEGSVSTLKIQRTQQEDSAVYLCASSVGTGNNNQPQHFGDGTRLSIL.

The chain couples TRBV5-6 to TRBJ1-5, with 7 bases identical to TRBD1. This CDR3 spans 16 amino acids. CDR1 and CDR2 (germline): SGHDT, YYEEEE. Trimming cost V 3 bases and J 1 base; bases outside gene matches: 7. CDR3 DNA sequence: TGTGCCAGCAGCTCGACAGGGTGGTACAGCAATCAGCCCCAGCATTTT. Protein: CASSSTGWYSNQPQHF.

The chain uses TRBV27 and TRBJ2-5, with 8 nucleotides matching TRBD1. Trimming took 5 bases from V and 0 from J; bases not matched to a gene: 8. CDR1 and CDR2 from the germline V gene are MNHEY and SMNVEV (reference sequence). The CDR3 runs to 16 residues. CDR3 sequence: CASSRDRHEYQETQYF. The CDR3 bases are TGTGCCAGCAGTCGGGACAGGCACGAATACCAAGAGACCCAGTACTTC.

This clone was found a few times. The V and J genes are TRBV7-6 and TRBJ1-5, with TRBD1 matching over 9 bases. V gave up 4 bases and J gave up 6 bases; unmatched junction bases: 4. Germline CDR1 and CDR2: SGHVS and FNYEAQ. The CDR3 runs to 14 residues. CDR3 loop: CASSSQGAVQPQHF. The CDR3 region has the DNA TGTGCCAGCAGCTCACAGGGGGCGGTTCAGCCCCAGCATTTT.

This clone appeared a few times. The V call is TRBV19, the J call TRBJ1-1, with D hard to call. The germline CDR1 and CDR2 sequences are LNHDA and SQIVND (reference sequence). This CDR3 has 14 amino acids. V was cut by 6 bases and J by 1 base, with 12 bases left in between. CDR3 amino acids: CASSPIAENTEAFF. CDR3 DNA: TGTGCCAGTAGCCCAATCGCAGAGAACACTGAAGCTTTCTTT.

The chain uses TRBV5-1 and TRBJ2-7; 8 positions match TRBD1. The V gene end was trimmed by 2 bases and the J gene end by 0 bases; junction bases not matched to a gene: 10. Germline assignment: CDR1 SGHRS and CDR2 YFSETQ. CDR3 size: 17 residues. The DNA of the CDR3 is TGCGCCAGCAGCTTAGGAGGTCTCGGGACAGGCTCCTACGAGCAGTACTTC. Protein: CASSLGGLGTGSYEQYF. Variable domain in full (rest from reference TRBV5-1 and TRBJ2-7): KAGVTQTPRYLIKTRGQQVTLSCSPISGHRSVSWYQQTPGQGLQFLFEYFSETQRNKGNFPGRFSGRQFSNSRSEMNVSTLELGDSALYLCASSLGGLGTGSYEQYFGPGTRLTVT.

V usage is TRBV7-9 and J usage is TRBJ1-2; 9 nucleotides line up with TRBD1. V was pared by 1 base and J by 6 bases, with 0 bases of the junction left unmatched. Germline CDR1 is SEHNR and CDR2 is FQNEAQ (reference sequence). The CDR3 totals 13 residues. The DNA for the CDR3 is TGTGCCAGCAGCTTAGGGGACAGGGATGGCTACACCTTC. Translating it yields CASSLGDRDGYTF. The full variable domain, completed using reference TRBV7-9 and TRBJ1-2, is DTGVSQNPRHKITKRGQNVTFRCDPISEHNRLYWYRQTLGQGPEFLTYFQNEAQLEKSRLLSDRFSAERPKGSFSTLEIQRTEQGDSAMYLCASSLGDRDGYTFGSGTRLTVV.

To note about this clone: An end of the junction does not agree with germline; a read error may underlie this. This chain joins TRBV7-9 and TRBJ2-1; TRBD1 is a possible D gene (6 bases). The CDR3 extends over 13 amino acids. Germline V CDR1 and CDR2: SEHNR, FQNEAQ (reference sequence). Written as DNA, the CDR3 is TGTGCCAACAGCGGAAACAGGGTCAATGAGCAGTTCTTC. Residues: CANSGNRVNEQFF. The full variable domain, rest sourced from reference TRBV7-9 and TRBJ2-1, is DTGVSQNPRHKITKRGQNVTFRCDPISEHNRLYWYRQTLGQGPEFLTYFQNEAQLEKSRLLSDRFSAERPKGSFSTLEIQRTEQGDSAMYLCANSGNRVNEQFFGPGTRLTVL.

The chain recombines TRBV19 with TRBJ1-5, with TRBD1 as a possible D gene (5 bases). V was trimmed by 2 bases and J by 0 bases, leaving 11 bases between them. CDR1 is LNHDA and CDR2 is SQIVND in the germline V gene (reference sequence). The CDR3 is 16 residues long. In DNA form, the CDR3 reads TGTGCCAGTAGTATATTTTTGACAGATAGCAATCAGCCCCAGCATTTT. Residues: CASSIFLTDSNQPQHF.

This clone was observed a single time. The chain combines TRBV29-1 with TRBJ1-2; TRBD1 might be the D (5 bases). Germline V gene data show CDR1 as SQVTM and CDR2 as ANQGSEA. This CDR3 has 12 amino acids. V was pared by 5 bases and J by 7 bases, with 14 bases between. CDR3 nucleotide sequence: TGCAGCGTTTGGGACGGAGGGGCTGGCTACACCTTC. This sequence encodes CSVWDGGAGYTF.

The genes are TRBV10-2 and TRBJ1-5, with D possibly TRBD1 on 5 matching bases. From germline, CDR1 is WSHSY and CDR2 SAAADI. V was clipped by 6 bases and J by 3 bases, with 18 bases between them. This CDR3 is built from 16 residues. The CDR3 sequence is CASSPGTFPNNQPQHF. CDR3 DNA: TGCGCCAGCAGCCCCGGGACTTTCCCCAACAATCAGCCCCAGCATTTT.

V usage is TRBV7-2 and J usage is TRBJ1-5; D is undetermined. CDR3 length: 15 residues. V was pared by 6 bases and J by 4 bases, with 16 bases between. CDR1 and CDR2 from the germline V gene are SGHTA and FQGNSA. The CDR3 region has the DNA TGTGCCAGCAGGCCCTCAGGTGGGCATAATCAGCCCCAGCATTTT. Its translation: CASRPSGGHNQPQHF.

CDR3 DNA: TGCGCCAGCAGTGATCCCGGGTACGAGCAGTACTTC. Encoded protein: CASSDPGYEQYF. V gene TRBV10-1 combines with J gene TRBJ2-7; D uncertain. Germline assignment: CDR1 WNHNN and CDR2 SYGVQD (reference sequence). The V end lost 3 bases, the J end lost 4 bases, and 7 bases lay between the germline ends. The CDR3 is 12 residues long.

This chain uses TRBV28 with TRBJ2-7, with 7 positions matching TRBD2. The CDR3 consists of 14 residues. Germline loops: CDR1 MDHEN, CDR2 SYDVKM. V lost 7 bases, J lost 5 bases, and 11 bases stayed unmatched. CDR3 region: CASNTLGGAHEQYF. CDR3 sequence (DNA): TGTGCCAGCAATACCTTGGGAGGGGCCCACGAGCAGTACTTC.

Notes on this clone: At one of its ends the junction is not consistent with the germline gene, which may arise from a read error. In nucleotides, the CDR3 is TGTGCTAGCAGCTTTTCAGCGGCTAGCTCCTACAATGAGCAGTTCTTC. Translating it yields CASSFSAASSYNEQFF. The chain has TRBV7-7 and TRBJ2-1, with D possibly being TRBD2 (5 bases). This CDR3 comprises 16 residues. CDR1 is SSHAT, CDR2 FNYEAQ, per germline (reference sequence).